These 6 T cell receptor beta chains came from one sample sequenced in a study of blood T cell repertoires in COVID-19. Data came from immunoSEQ multiplex PCR; TCRdb stores just in-frame clones and leaves some out. In the table there are 250,000 to 350,000 clones, roughly 88% of which are singletons. Input material: peripheral blood. These receptors were obtained from a woman between 25 and 40 years old with active or convalescent COVID-19.

This chain joins TRBV9 and TRBJ2-7; 8 nucleotides align to TRBD2. CDR1 and CDR2 from the germline V gene are SGDLS and YYNGEE. The CDR3 runs to 14 residues. The V segment lost 3 bases and the J segment 2 bases; nucleotides outside the gene matches: 4. The CDR3 sequence: CASSAGLAPYEQYF. The CDR3 nucleotides are TGTGCCAGCAGCGCAGGACTAGCTCCCTACGAGCAGTACTTC.

The genes are TRBV19 and TRBJ1-6; 9 bases are a match to TRBD1. CDR1 is LNHDA and CDR2 is SQIVND in the germline V gene (reference sequence). V was clipped by 5 bases and J by 8 bases; unmatched bases: 7. The CDR3 has 15 residues. CDR3 nucleotide sequence: TGTGCCAGTAGTCCTTTGGACAGGGGAGATTCACCCCTCCACTTT. Translated, it gives CASSPLDRGDSPLHF.

In this sample, this clone turned up a few times. The rearrangement joins TRBV21-1 to TRBJ1-5; no DNA check was done on the table's D call, TRBD1. TRBV21-1 is listed as a pseudogene. The CDR3 spans 16 residues. CDR3 nucleotide sequence: TGTGCCAGCAGCAAGACCGGGACAGGAGGCAATCAGCCCCAGCATTTT. Protein sequence: CASSKTGTGGNQPQHF.

The rearrangement links TRBV7-9 to TRBJ2-3; D is possibly TRBD2 (6 bases). Per germline, CDR1 SEHNR and CDR2 FQNEAQ (reference sequence). The CDR3 runs to 15 residues. V lost 3 bases and J lost 6, with 16 bases in between. Written as DNA, the CDR3 is TGTGCCAGCAGCTTTGGAGCGGGTGGCTGGGATACGCAGTATTTT. It specifies CASSFGAGGWDTQYF.

The chain has TRBV12-3 or TRBV12-4 and TRBJ1-3; D remains unclear. V shed 3 bases and J shed 4 bases, with 7 bases lying between them. The CDR3 sequence is 13 residues long. CDR3 coding DNA: TGTGCCAGCAGTTTGTCCCAGGGAAACACCATATATTTT. It codes for CASSLSQGNTIYF.

The CDR3: CASSRIAGGDTQYF. DNA of the CDR3: TGTGCCAGCAGCCGCATAGCGGGGGGGGATACGCAGTATTTT. The gene calls are TRBV2 and TRBJ2-3; 11 bases map to TRBD2. CDR1 is SNHLY and CDR2 is FYNNEI in the germline V gene. V lost 6 bases and J lost 6; bases outside the gene matches: 5. The CDR3 is 14 amino acids.